This T cell receptor (beta chain) was recovered during a study of monozygotic twins with inflammatory bowel disease. Study-level points and caveats: Compared with healthy twins, IBD patients shared fewer clonotypes with others, especially with disease activity. Results did not support any single strong IBD-associated signal or clonotype.

It was roughly 3.5 ug of total RNA that each TCR library used. Reprocessing the 5' RACE reads, TCRdb reports a single entry for every CDR3 protein and omits DNA. The sample has more than 350,000 distinct CDR3 sequences. Looked up from germline, CDR1 is DFQATT and CDR2 is SNEGSKA (reference sequence). The CDR3 extends over 18 amino acids. With regard to this clonotype: The antigen is undetermined.

The V and J genes are TRBV20-1 and TRBJ2-2. The TCR sequence derives from a human donor with ulcerative colitis or Crohn's disease, or a healthy co-twin of an affected twin (not recorded which). Sequenced material: blood. The CDR3 protein is CSARSQERTAGNTGELFF.